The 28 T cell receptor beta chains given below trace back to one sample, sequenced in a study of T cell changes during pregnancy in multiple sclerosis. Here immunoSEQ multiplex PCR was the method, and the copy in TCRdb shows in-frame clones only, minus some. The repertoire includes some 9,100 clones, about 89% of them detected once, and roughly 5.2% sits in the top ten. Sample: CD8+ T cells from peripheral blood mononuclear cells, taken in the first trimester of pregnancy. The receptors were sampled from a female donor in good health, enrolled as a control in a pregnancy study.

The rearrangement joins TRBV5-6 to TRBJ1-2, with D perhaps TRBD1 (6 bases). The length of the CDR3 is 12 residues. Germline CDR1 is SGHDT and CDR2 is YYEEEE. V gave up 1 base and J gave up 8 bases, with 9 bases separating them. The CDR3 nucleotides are TGTGCCAGCAGCTTGAGGGACACGGGCTACACCTTC. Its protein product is CASSLRDTGYTF. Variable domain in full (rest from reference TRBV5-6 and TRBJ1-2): DAGVTQSPTHLIKTRGQQVTLRCSPKSGHDTVSWYQQALGQGPQFIFQYYEEEERQRGNFPDRFSGHQFPNYSSELNVNALLLGDSALYLCASSLRDTGYTFGSGTRLTVV.

CDR3 protein: CASSIQGAYEQYF. In DNA, the CDR3 is TGTGCCAGTAGTATACAGGGGGCCTACGAGCAGTACTTC. This chain joins TRBV19 and TRBJ2-7; 7 bases map to TRBD1. Unmatched junction bases numbered 0, after V lost 2 bases and J lost 2 bases. The CDR3 has 13 amino acids. Germline CDR1 reads LNHDA; CDR2 reads SQIVND (reference sequence).

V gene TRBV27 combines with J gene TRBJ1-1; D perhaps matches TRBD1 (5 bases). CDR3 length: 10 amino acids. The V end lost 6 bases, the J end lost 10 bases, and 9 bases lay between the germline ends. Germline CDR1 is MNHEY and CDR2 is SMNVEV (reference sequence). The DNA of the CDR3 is TGTGCCAGCAGATCCCAGGGAGCTTTCTTT. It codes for CASRSQGAFF.

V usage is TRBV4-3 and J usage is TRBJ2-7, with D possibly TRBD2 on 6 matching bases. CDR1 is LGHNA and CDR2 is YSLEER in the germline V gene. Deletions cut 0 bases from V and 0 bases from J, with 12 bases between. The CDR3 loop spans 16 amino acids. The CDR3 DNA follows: TGCGCCAGCAGCCAAGAGTGGGGGGACTCCTCCTACGAGCAGTACTTC. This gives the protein CASSQEWGDSSYEQYF.

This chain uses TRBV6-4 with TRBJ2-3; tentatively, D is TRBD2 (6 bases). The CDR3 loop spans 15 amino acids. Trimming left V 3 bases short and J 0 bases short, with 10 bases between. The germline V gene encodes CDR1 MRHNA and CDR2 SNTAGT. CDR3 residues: CASSERGGSTDTQYF. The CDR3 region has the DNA TGTGCCAGCAGTGAAAGGGGAGGTAGCACAGATACGCAGTATTTT.

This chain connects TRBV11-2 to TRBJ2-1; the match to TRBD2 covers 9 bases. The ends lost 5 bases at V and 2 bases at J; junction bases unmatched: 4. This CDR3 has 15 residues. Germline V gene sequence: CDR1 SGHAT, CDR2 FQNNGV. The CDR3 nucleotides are TGTGCCAGCAGCCACAGCGGGGGGACCTACAATGAGCAGTTCTTC. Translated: CASSHSGGTYNEQFF.

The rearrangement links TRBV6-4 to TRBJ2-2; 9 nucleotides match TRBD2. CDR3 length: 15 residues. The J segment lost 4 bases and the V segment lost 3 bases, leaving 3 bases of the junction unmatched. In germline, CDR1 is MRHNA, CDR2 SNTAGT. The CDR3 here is CASSELAGSTGELFF. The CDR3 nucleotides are TGTGCCAGCAGTGAGCTAGCGGGAAGCACCGGGGAGCTGTTTTTT.

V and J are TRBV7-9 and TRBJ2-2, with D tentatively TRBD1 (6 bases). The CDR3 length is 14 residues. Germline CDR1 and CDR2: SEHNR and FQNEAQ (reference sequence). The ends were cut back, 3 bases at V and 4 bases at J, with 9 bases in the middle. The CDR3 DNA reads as TGTGCCAGCAGCTTCACAGGGATCACCGGGGAGCTGTTTTTT. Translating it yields CASSFTGITGELFF.

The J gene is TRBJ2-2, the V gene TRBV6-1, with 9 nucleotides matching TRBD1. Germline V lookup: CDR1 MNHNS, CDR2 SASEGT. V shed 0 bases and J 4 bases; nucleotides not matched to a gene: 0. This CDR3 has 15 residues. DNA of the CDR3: TGTGCCAGCAGTGAAGCGACAGGGGGCACCGGGGAGCTGTTTTTT. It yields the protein CASSEATGGTGELFF.

The CDR3 loop is CASSVVAGPSGANVLTF. In DNA form, the CDR3 reads TGTGCCAGCAGCGTAGTGGCAGGCCCTTCTGGGGCCAACGTCCTGACTTTC. V is TRBV9 and J is TRBJ2-6; D gene unclear. The CDR3 loop spans 17 amino acids. The germline gives CDR1 SGDLS, CDR2 YYNGEE. V lost 0 bases and J lost 1, with 11 bases in between.

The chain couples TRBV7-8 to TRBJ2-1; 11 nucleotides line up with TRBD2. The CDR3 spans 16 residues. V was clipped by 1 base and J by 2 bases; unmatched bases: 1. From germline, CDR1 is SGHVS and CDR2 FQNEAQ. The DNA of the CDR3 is TGTGCCAGCAGCTTAGAGACTAGCGGGACCTACAATGAGCAGTTCTTC. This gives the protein CASSLETSGTYNEQFF.

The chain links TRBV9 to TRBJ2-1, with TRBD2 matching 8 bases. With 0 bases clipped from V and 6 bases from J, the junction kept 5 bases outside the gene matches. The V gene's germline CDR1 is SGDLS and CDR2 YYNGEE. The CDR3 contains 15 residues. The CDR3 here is CASSVVVSGVNEQFF. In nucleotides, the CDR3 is TGTGCCAGCAGCGTAGTTGTTAGCGGGGTCAATGAGCAGTTCTTC.

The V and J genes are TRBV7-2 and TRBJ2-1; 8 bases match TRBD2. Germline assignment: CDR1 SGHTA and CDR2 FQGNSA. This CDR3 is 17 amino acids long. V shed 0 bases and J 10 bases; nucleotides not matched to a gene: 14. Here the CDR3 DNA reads TGTGCCAGCAGCTTAGCGGGGCTAGCGGGCCACTTAGCGGAGCAGTTCTTC. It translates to CASSLAGLAGHLAEQFF.

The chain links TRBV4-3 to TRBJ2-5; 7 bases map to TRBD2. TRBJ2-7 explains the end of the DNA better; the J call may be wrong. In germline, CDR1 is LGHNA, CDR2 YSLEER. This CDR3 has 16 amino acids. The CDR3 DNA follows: TGCGCCAGCAGCCAAGGGCTTGGCGGGAGCTCCTACGAGCAGTACTTC. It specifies CASSQGLGGSSYEQYF.

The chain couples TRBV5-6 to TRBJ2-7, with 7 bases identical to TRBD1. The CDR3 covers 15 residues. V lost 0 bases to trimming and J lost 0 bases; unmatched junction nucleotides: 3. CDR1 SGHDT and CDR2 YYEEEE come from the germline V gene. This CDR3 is CASSLAGQDSYEQYF. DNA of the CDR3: TGTGCCAGCAGCTTGGCCGGACAGGACTCCTACGAGCAGTACTTC. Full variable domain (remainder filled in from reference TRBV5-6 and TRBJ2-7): DAGVTQSPTHLIKTRGQQVTLRCSPKSGHDTVSWYQQALGQGPQFIFQYYEEEERQRGNFPDRFSGHQFPNYSSELNVNALLLGDSALYLCASSLAGQDSYEQYFGPGTRLTVT.

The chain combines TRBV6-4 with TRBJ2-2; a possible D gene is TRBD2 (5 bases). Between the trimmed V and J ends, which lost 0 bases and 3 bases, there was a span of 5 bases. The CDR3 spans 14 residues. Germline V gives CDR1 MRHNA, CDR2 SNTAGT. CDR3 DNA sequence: TGTGCCAGCAGTGACTCGCGGGACACCGGGGAGCTGTTTTTT. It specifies CASSDSRDTGELFF.

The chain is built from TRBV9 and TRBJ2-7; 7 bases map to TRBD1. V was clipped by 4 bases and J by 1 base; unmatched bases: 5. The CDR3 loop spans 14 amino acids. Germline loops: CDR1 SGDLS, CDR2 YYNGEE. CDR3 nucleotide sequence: TGTGCCAGCAGCCCCCGGGACAGATCCTACGAGCAGTACTTC. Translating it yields CASSPRDRSYEQYF.

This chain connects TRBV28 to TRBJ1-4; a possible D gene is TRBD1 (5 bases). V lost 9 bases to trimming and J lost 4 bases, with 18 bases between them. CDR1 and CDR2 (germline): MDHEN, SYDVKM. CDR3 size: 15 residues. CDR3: CASQGVAWGNEKLFF. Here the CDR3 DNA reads TGTGCCAGTCAAGGGGTGGCTTGGGGTAATGAAAAACTGTTTTTT.

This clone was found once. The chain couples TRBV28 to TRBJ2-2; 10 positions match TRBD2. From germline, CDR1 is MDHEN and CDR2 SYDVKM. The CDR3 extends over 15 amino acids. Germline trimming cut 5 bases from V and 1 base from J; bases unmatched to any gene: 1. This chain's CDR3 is CASSRLAGNTGELFF. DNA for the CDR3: TGTGCCAGCAGTCGACTAGCGGGGAACACCGGGGAGCTGTTTTTT.

CDR3 sequence: CASSEEDRHNQPQHF. Written as DNA, the CDR3 is TGTGCCAGCAGTGAAGAGGACAGACACAATCAGCCCCAGCATTTT. This chain joins TRBV6-1 and TRBJ1-5; tentatively, D is TRBD1 (6 bases). Trimming cost V 1 base and J 3 bases, with 10 bases left between them. CDR1 is MNHNS, CDR2 SASEGT, per germline. The CDR3 has 15 residues.

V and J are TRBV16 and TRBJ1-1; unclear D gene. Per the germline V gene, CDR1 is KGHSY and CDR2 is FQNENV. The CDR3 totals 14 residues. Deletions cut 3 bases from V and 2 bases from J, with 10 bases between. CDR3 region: CASSQAHRNTEAFF. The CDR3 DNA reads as TGTGCCAGCAGCCAGGCCCACAGAAACACTGAAGCTTTCTTT.

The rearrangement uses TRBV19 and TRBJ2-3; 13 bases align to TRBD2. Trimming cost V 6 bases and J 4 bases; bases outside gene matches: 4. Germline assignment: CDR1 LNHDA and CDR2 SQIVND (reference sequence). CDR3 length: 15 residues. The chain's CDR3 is CASRRGLAGSDTQYF. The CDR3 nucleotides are TGTGCCAGTAGAAGGGGACTAGCGGGGTCAGATACGCAGTATTTT.

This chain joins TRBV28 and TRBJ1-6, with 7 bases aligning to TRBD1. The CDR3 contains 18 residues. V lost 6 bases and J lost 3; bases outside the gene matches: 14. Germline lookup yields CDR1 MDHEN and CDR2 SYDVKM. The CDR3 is CASSLVTGTLIYNSPLHF. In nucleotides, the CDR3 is TGTGCCAGCAGCCTGGTGACAGGGACTCTCATCTATAATTCACCCCTCCACTTT.

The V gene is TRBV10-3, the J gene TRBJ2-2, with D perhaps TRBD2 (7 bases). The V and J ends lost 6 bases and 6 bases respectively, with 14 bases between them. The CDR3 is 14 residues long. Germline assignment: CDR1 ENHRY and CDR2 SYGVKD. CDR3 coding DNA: TGTGCCATCAGAGGGGGGGCCTTAGCCGGGGAGCTGTTTTTT. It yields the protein CAIRGGALAGELFF.

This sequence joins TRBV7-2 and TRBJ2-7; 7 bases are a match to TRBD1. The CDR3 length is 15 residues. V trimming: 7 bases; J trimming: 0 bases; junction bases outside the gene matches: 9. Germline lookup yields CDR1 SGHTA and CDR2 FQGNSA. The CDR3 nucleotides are TGTGCCAGCACGGAACGGGACAGTTACTCCTACGAGCAGTACTTC. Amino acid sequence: CASTERDSYSYEQYF.

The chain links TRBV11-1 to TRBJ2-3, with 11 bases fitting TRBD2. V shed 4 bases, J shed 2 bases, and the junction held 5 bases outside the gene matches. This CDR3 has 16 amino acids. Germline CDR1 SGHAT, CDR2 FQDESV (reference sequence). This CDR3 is CASSSPGLAVTDTQYF. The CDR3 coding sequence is TGTGCCAGCAGCTCTCCGGGACTAGCGGTCACAGATACGCAGTATTTT.

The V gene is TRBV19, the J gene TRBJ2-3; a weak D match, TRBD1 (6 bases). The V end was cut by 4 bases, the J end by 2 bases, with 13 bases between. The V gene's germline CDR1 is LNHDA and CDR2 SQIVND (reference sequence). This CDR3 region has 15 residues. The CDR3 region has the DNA TGTGCCAGTAGTAATCAGGGGTCGGACACAGATACGCAGTATTTT. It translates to CASSNQGSDTDTQYF.

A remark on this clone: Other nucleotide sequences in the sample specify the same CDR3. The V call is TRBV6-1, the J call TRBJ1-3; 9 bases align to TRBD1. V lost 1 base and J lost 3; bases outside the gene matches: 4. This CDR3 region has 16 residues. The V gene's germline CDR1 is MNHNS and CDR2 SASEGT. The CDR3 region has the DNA TGTGCCAGCAGTGAAGAAGAGGGACAGGGTGGAAACACCATATATTTT. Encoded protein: CASSEEEGQGGNTIYF.